A single sample is the source of the 30 T cell receptor beta chains below, sequenced in a study of brain T cells in children with intractable seizures. Using immunoSEQ multiplex PCR, the repertoire was profiled, and TCRdb retains in-frame clones only, with some absent. The sample carries about 320,000 clones, 93% recorded once. As for time point: blood from clinic visit 5 months post-surgery; TSC patient then seizure free. Here the sequenced sample was peripheral blood, taken approximately 5 months after surgery. These receptors came from a boy in the first two years of life with tuberous sclerosis and intractable seizures.

The chain has TRBV30 and TRBJ1-4; no clear D. Trimming removed 5 bases from V and 7 bases from J, with 8 bases in between. Germline V gives CDR1 GTSNPN, CDR2 SVGIG (reference sequence). CDR3 length equals 11 residues. CDR3 sequence: CAWQSGEKLFF. As DNA, the CDR3 is TGTGCCTGGCAGTCGGGTGAAAAACTGTTTTTT.

Remarks on this clone: Mismatch with germline at one junction end may stem from a read error. The CDR3 loop reads CASSPPGTGTQYF. The CDR3 bases are TGTGCCAGCTCACCTCCCGGGACAGGTACGCAGTATTTT. The chain carries TRBV18 and TRBJ2-3; 8 positions agree with TRBD1. Germline lookup yields CDR1 KGHSH and CDR2 LQKENI. The CDR3 has 13 residues.

The chain joins TRBV28 to TRBJ1-1; maybe TRBD1 (5 bases). Trimming cost V 2 bases and J 3 bases, with 13 bases left between them. This CDR3 region has 15 residues. Germline values: CDR1 MDHEN, CDR2 SYDVKM. The CDR3 spells CASSLGGNAYTEAFF. The CDR3 DNA sequence: TGTGCCAGCAGTTTAGGGGGGAACGCCTACACTGAAGCTTTCTTT.

This clone has a single count. Distinct nucleotide sequences in the sample also encode this CDR3. The chain recombines TRBV5-1 with TRBJ2-3; 10 nucleotides line up with TRBD2. Germline V gene sequence: CDR1 SGHRS, CDR2 YFSETQ. Germline trimming cut 6 bases from V and 3 bases from J; bases unmatched to any gene: 4. CDR3 length: 14 residues. The CDR3: CASTSGSSTDTQYF. The CDR3 DNA reads as TGCGCCAGCACTAGCGGGAGTTCGACAGATACGCAGTATTTT.

The rearrangement links TRBV30 to TRBJ1-6; TRBD1 is a possible D gene (5 bases). The V gene lost 5 bases and the J gene lost 4 bases, with 12 bases spanning the gap. This CDR3 comprises 14 residues. Germline V gene data show CDR1 as GTSNPN and CDR2 as SVGIG (reference sequence). The CDR3 loop is CAWGAGYYNSPLHF. CDR3 nucleotides: TGTGCCTGGGGGGCAGGGTATTATAATTCACCCCTCCACTTT.

CDR3: CATSSVLSLTEAFF. As DNA, the CDR3 is TGTGCCACCTCCTCCGTGTTGAGTTTGACTGAAGCTTTCTTT. This rearrangement joins TRBV6-5 to TRBJ1-1; D unclear. Germline values: CDR1 MNHEY, CDR2 SVGAGI. V was pared by 10 bases and J by 5 bases, with 20 bases between. CDR3 length: 14 amino acids.

The chain links TRBV5-1 to TRBJ2-5; 9 bases align to TRBD2. Germline-derived CDR1 and CDR2 are SGHRS and YFSETQ. The CDR3 spans 16 residues. Trimming removed 4 bases from V and 2 bases from J; junction bases left unmatched: 9. CDR3 sequence reads: CASSVGLATDQETQYF. For the CDR3, the DNA is TGCGCCAGCAGCGTAGGACTAGCGACAGATCAAGAGACCCAGTACTTC.

The chain combines TRBV20-1 with TRBJ2-5; TRBD2 aligns across 9 bases. CDR3 length equals 16 residues. Trimming at V came to 3 bases and at J to 5 bases, leaving 13 bases not matched to a gene. Per germline, CDR1 DFQATT and CDR2 SNEGSKA (reference sequence). For the CDR3, the DNA is TGCAGTGCTAGTCCCTTAGCGGGGGCCTCGAGGGAGACCCAGTACTTC. It encodes CSASPLAGASRETQYF.

This rearrangement joins TRBV30 to TRBJ1-5; no reliable D call. Trimming cost V 0 bases and J 0 bases, with 6 bases left between them. This CDR3 is built from 14 residues. Germline lookup yields CDR1 GTSNPN and CDR2 SVGIG (reference sequence). For the CDR3, the DNA is TGTGCCTGGAGTGTAACTAATAGCAATCAGCCCCAGCATTTT. It translates to CAWSVTNSNQPQHF.

This chain links TRBV9 with TRBJ2-2; 12 bases are a match to TRBD1. Trimming at V came to 4 bases and at J to 3 bases, leaving 7 bases not matched to a gene. The CDR3 has 17 residues. Germline CDR1 SGDLS, CDR2 YYNGEE. The CDR3 nucleotides are TGTGCCAGCAGCCAGACGGGGACAGGGGGCCACACCGGGGAGCTGTTTTTT. Amino acid sequence: CASSQTGTGGHTGELFF.

In DNA form, the CDR3 reads TGTGCCAGCAATGTGGGGTATGGCATGAGCAATCAGCCCCAGCATTTT. Its translation: CASNVGYGMSNQPQHF. V usage is TRBV5-8 and J usage is TRBJ1-5, with D uncertain. Per germline, CDR1 SGHTS and CDR2 YDEGEE. The CDR3 covers 16 residues. Trimming removed 6 bases at V and 1 base at J, with 17 bases between. Using reference TRBV5-8 and TRBJ1-5 for the parts outside the CDR3, the full variable domain is EAGVTQSPTHLIKTRGQQATLRCSPISGHTSVYWYQQALGLGLQFLLWYDEGEERNRGNFPPRFSGRQFPNYSSELNVNALELEDSALYLCASNVGYGMSNQPQHFGDGTRLSIL.

This clone appeared once. The chain links TRBV7-6 to TRBJ2-7; TRBD2 aligns across 13 bases. V lost 0 bases, J lost 5 bases, and 1 base stayed unmatched. Germline lookup yields CDR1 SGHVS and CDR2 FNYEAQ. The CDR3 totals 15 residues. CDR3 loop: CASSLATSGRNEQYF. DNA for the CDR3: TGTGCCAGCAGCTTAGCGACTAGCGGGAGGAACGAGCAGTACTTC.

V gene TRBV19 combines with J gene TRBJ2-5; D perhaps matches TRBD1 (5 bases). The ends were cut back, 6 bases at V and 0 bases at J, with 8 bases in the middle. Germline V gives CDR1 LNHDA, CDR2 SQIVND (reference sequence). The CDR3 consists of 13 residues. The CDR3 DNA follows: TGTGCCAGTAGCCTGACAGACCAAGAGACCCAGTACTTC. Translation: CASSLTDQETQYF.

The chain is built from TRBV12-3 or TRBV12-4 and TRBJ1-3; TRBD1 is a possible D gene (5 bases). V was shortened by 3 bases and J by 5 bases, with 5 bases between the two germline ends. This CDR3 is built from 12 residues. In nucleotides, the CDR3 is TGTGCCAGCAGTTTGGACAGAAACACCATATATTTT. Translation gives CASSLDRNTIYF.

V usage is TRBV7-6 and J usage is TRBJ2-2; weak D call: TRBD1 (6 bases). The V gene's germline CDR1 is SGHVS and CDR2 FNYEAQ. The CDR3 has 15 amino acids. Trimming removed 2 bases at V and 1 base at J, with 8 bases between. CDR3 coding DNA: TGTGCCAGCAGCTTAAGAGGGGGGAACACCGGGGAGCTGTTTTTT. Translating it yields CASSLRGGNTGELFF. The full variable domain, completed using reference TRBV7-6 and TRBJ2-2, is GAGVSQSPRYKVTKRGQDVALRCDPISGHVSLYWYRQALGQGPEFLTYFNYEAQQDKSGLPNDRFSAERPEGSISTLTIQRTEQRDSAMYRCASSLRGGNTGELFFGEGSRLTVL.

V gene TRBV6-5 combines with J gene TRBJ2-1, with TRBD1 matching 9 bases. Germline CDR1 and CDR2: MNHEY and SVGAGI. The J segment lost 2 bases and the V segment lost 4 bases, leaving 3 bases of the junction unmatched. This CDR3 is 15 amino acids long. CDR3: CASSLDRGPYNEQFF. CDR3 DNA: TGTGCCAGCAGTTTGGACAGGGGCCCCTACAATGAGCAGTTCTTC.

This CDR3 reads CASSHLGQGSTVEQFF. The CDR3 nucleotides read TGTGCCAGCAGTCACCTAGGACAGGGGTCTACAGTTGAGCAGTTCTTC. V gene TRBV27 combines with J gene TRBJ2-1; 9 bases agree with TRBD1. CDR1 MNHEY and CDR2 SMNVEV come from the germline V gene (reference sequence). V dropped 5 bases and J dropped 9; count of bases not matched to a gene: 14. The CDR3 is 16 residues long.

The chain is built from TRBV30 and TRBJ2-3; 7 nucleotides align to TRBD2. The CDR3 totals 16 residues. The ends lost 0 bases at V and 4 bases at J; junction bases unmatched: 10. Germline loops: CDR1 GTSNPN, CDR2 SVGIG (reference sequence). The CDR3 reads CAWSVDIRSGADTQYF. The CDR3 DNA reads as TGTGCCTGGAGTGTAGATATTAGAAGCGGGGCAGATACGCAGTATTTT.

This clone came up once. V gene TRBV7-8 combines with J gene TRBJ1-1; D is ambiguous. The germline gives CDR1 SGHVS, CDR2 FQNEAQ. This CDR3 comprises 15 residues. V lost 4 bases and J 0 bases, leaving 12 bases between the germline ends. The CDR3 nucleotides are TGTGCCAGCAGCTCCCCGCTTACAGTGAACACTGAAGCTTTCTTT. Translation: CASSSPLTVNTEAFF.

V and J are TRBV6-1 and TRBJ2-3; D is unclear. This CDR3 contains 15 residues. The V gene lost 1 base and the J gene lost 2 bases, with 10 bases spanning the gap. Germline lookup yields CDR1 MNHNS and CDR2 SASEGT. The CDR3 nucleotides are TGTGCCAGCAGTGAAGTCGTGACAACCACAGATACGCAGTATTTT. Translation: CASSEVVTTTDTQYF.

The chain recombines TRBV28 with TRBJ2-1; the D call may be TRBD1 or TRBD2 (5 bases each). CDR3 length: 15 residues. Deletions cut 4 bases from V and 5 bases from J, with 15 bases between. The germline V gene encodes CDR1 MDHEN and CDR2 SYDVKM. CDR3 amino acids: CASSSPGPINNEQFF. The CDR3 coding sequence is TGTGCCAGCAGTTCACCGGGGCCGATCAACAATGAGCAGTTCTTC.

This clone was seen once. The chain is built from TRBV6-1 and TRBJ1-2; 12 bases line up with TRBD1. The V gene end was trimmed by 3 bases and the J gene end by 0 bases; junction bases not matched to a gene: 8. The CDR3 spans 18 residues. Looked up from germline, CDR1 is MNHNS and CDR2 is SASEGT. CDR3 sequence: CASSEAAGTGGSNYGYTF. The CDR3 DNA follows: TGTGCCAGCAGTGAGGCGGCCGGGACAGGGGGCTCTAACTATGGCTACACCTTC.

Regarding this clone: At one end, the junction sequence differs from germline, possibly due to a read error. The CDR3 nucleotides are TGTGCCAGCAGTACCGCCCCCCGGGGCCGGGACTTC. It translates to CASSTAPRGRDF. V gene TRBV28 combines with J gene TRBJ2-7, with D perhaps given as TRBD1 or TRBD2 (5 bases each). CDR3 length equals 12 residues. Germline-derived CDR1 and CDR2 are MDHEN and SYDVKM.

The chain links TRBV18 to TRBJ2-5, with 7 bases lining up with TRBD1. V shed 3 bases and J 2 bases; nucleotides not matched to a gene: 3. This CDR3 spans 14 amino acids. Germline V gene data show CDR1 as KGHSH and CDR2 as LQKENI. CDR3 amino acids: CASSPKGQQETQYF. DNA for the CDR3: TGTGCCAGCTCACCGAAGGGACAGCAAGAGACCCAGTACTTC. The full variable domain, with the rest looked up from reference TRBV18 and TRBJ2-5, is NAGVMQNPRHLVRRRGQEARLRCSPMKGHSHVYWYRQLPEEGLKFMVYLQKENIIDESGMPKERFSAEFPKEGPSILRIQQVVRGDSAAYFCASSPKGQQETQYFGPGTRLLVL.

V gene TRBV10-3 combines with J gene TRBJ2-7, with D uncertain. The CDR3 is 13 amino acids. Germline loops: CDR1 ENHRY, CDR2 SYGVKD. With 5 bases removed from V and 0 bases from J, the gap between germline ends came to 8 bases. This CDR3 is CAISLQLSYEQYF. CDR3 sequence (DNA): TGTGCCATCAGTTTACAGCTCTCCTACGAGCAGTACTTC.

This chain links TRBV11-2 with TRBJ2-5, with a possible D match to TRBD2 (6 bases). V was cut by 4 bases and J by 1 base, with 10 bases left in between. CDR1 is SGHAT, CDR2 FQNNGV, per germline. CDR3 length: 14 residues. CDR3 in amino acids: CASSSGDFQETQYF. CDR3 DNA: TGTGCCAGCAGCTCCGGGGACTTCCAAGAGACCCAGTACTTC.

The J gene is TRBJ2-3, the V gene TRBV20-1; D is unclear. Trimming removed 3 bases from V and 6 bases from J, with 7 bases in between. In germline, CDR1 is DFQATT, CDR2 SNEGSKA (reference sequence). CDR3 length equals 11 residues. CDR3 nucleotide sequence: TGCAGTGCTAGTTTGGGGGATACGCAGTATTTT. Translated, it gives CSASLGDTQYF.

The V gene is TRBV2, the J gene TRBJ1-4; no firm D call. This CDR3 has 14 residues. Germline V gene data show CDR1 as SNHLY and CDR2 as FYNNEI. V gave up 6 bases and J gave up 4 bases, with 12 bases separating them. The CDR3 loop is CASRRGWSNEKLFF. The CDR3 DNA is TGTGCCAGCAGGCGCGGGTGGAGTAATGAAAAACTGTTTTTT.

This chain connects TRBV10-1 to TRBJ2-3; D unclear. Trimming stripped 6 bases from V and 0 bases from J, with 13 bases between. CDR1 WNHNN and CDR2 SYGVQD come from the germline V gene (reference sequence). The CDR3 contains 15 residues. CDR3 DNA: TGCGCCAGCAGCCAGGATTCTTCTAGCACAGATACGCAGTATTTT. Amino acids: CASSQDSSSTDTQYF.

Comments on this clone: At the DNA level, this CDR3 is encoded by other sequences in the same sample as well. V and J are TRBV30 and TRBJ1-2; D is undetermined. This CDR3 is 10 amino acids long. Trimming stripped 5 bases from V and 3 bases from J, with 4 bases between. Germline CDR1 GTSNPN, CDR2 SVGIG (reference sequence). The CDR3 DNA follows: TGTGCCTGGGGCCACTATGGCTACACCTTC. Translating gives CAWGHYGYTF.